The following is a TCR beta chain sequence with its context. Its antigen is still unknown. No quality values exist for individual bases; no much larger clone is one base distant. TCRbeta CDR3 regions were amplified from genomic DNA using the immunoSEQ Assay, a bias-controlled multiplex PCR. The paper's processing steps were these. Within the assay, amplification of reference gene primers was used to estimate how many nucleated cells each sample contained. To quantify the absolute abundance of each unique TCRbeta CDR3 rearrangement, sequence reads were collapsed and filtered. For each sample, productive Simpson clonality was calculated as the square root of Simpson's diversity index over productive rearrangements. What TCRdb holds here is the immuneACCESS table cut down to in-frame rearrangements. Part of the clones is not present; checked against another copy, under half of the missing clones reflect an unresolved V gene, and the others are unexplained. The D gene and trimming were derived from the DNA, and the V and J assignments and clone size from that table. The sample table contains about 120,000 clones; only one count was recorded for roughly 80% of them. The top ten clones comprise around 5.9% of the sample.

The data belong to a study of blood T cell repertoires in COVID-19 (dated by TCRdb to 2018 to 2021). In terms of the full investigation: The collaborator samples originated in the United States, Italy and Spain and spanned the acute and convalescent phases of COVID-19. The prospective study material was composed of cDNA or gDNA derived from T cells, B-cell-depleted T cells, or PBMCs. The dataset comprised deeply sampled blood TCRbeta repertoires from subjects exposed to, actively infected with, or recovered from COVID-19. The repertoires were released in a freely available public database intended as a resource for research on the immune response to SARS-CoV-2. The samples were drawn from two sources: the first 160 participants of the ongoing ImmuneRACE study, and 1,000 to 1,500 subjects contributed by 6 global collaborators. The sample metadata nearly always contained a de-identified subject ID, COVID-19 status, age in years and sex. Where HLA class I and class II types were available, the types were taken from metadata supplied by the sample provider, not from assay-based typing.

V is clipped by 5 bases and J by 1 base, and the sequence between their germline boundaries is 8 bases long. Inclusive of the bounding cysteine and phenylalanine, the CDR3 is 13 residues long. The DNA shown is the 39-base CDR3, in frame from base 1. Reading the germline V gene gives CDR1 SGHTA and CDR2 FQGTGA. Whole blood was collected in K2EDTA tubes by collaborating institutions according to the institutions' own protocols. Collaborator samples were shipped for TCRbeta analysis as frozen whole blood, isolated PBMCs, or DNA extracted from either sample type. The investigation overall reported the following: The quantity of clinical and demographic metadata differed by source and by participant and was supplied without curation.

The TCR comes from a man aged 55 to 70 with acute or convalescent COVID-19. Specimen: peripheral blood. The rearranged segments are TRBV7-3 and TRBJ1-1; the D gene cannot be resolved reliably. The nucleotide sequence reads TGTGCCAGCAGCCGAGAGAGGAACACTGAAGCTTTCTTT. Its coded protein is CASSRERNTEAFF.